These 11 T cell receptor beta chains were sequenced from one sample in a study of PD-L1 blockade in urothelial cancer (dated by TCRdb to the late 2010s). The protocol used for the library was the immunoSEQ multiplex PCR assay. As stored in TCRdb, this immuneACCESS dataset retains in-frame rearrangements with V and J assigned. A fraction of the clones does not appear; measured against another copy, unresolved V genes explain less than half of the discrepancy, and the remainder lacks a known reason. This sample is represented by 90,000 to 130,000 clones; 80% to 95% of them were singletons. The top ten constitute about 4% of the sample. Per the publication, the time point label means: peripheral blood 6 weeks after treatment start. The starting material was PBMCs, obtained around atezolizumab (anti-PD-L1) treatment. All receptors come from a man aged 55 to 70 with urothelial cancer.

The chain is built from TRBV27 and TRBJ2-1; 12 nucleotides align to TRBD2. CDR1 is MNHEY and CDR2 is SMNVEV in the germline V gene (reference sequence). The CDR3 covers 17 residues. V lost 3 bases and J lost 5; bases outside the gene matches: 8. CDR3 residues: CASSLIFLAGGDNEQFF. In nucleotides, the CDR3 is TGTGCCAGCAGTTTGATCTTTCTAGCGGGAGGGGACAATGAGCAGTTCTTC.

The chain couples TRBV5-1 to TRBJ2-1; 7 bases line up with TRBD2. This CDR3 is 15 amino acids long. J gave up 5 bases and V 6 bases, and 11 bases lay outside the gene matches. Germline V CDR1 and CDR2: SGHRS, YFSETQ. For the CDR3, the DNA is TGCGCCAGCATGGGTGGGGAGGGAGGTGACAATGAGCAGTTCTTC. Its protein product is CASMGGEGGDNEQFF.

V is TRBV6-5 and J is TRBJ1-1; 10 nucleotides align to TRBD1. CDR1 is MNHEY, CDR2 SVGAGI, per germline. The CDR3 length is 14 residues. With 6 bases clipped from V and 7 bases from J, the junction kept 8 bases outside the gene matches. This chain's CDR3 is CASSAPGQGFEAFF. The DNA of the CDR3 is TGTGCCAGCAGCGCTCCGGGACAGGGGTTTGAAGCTTTCTTT.

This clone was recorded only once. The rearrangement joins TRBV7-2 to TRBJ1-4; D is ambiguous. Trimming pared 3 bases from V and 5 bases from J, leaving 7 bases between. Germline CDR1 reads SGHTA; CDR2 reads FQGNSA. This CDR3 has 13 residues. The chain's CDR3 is CASSFERNEKLFF. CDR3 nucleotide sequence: TGTGCCAGCAGCTTCGAGAGAAATGAAAAACTGTTTTTT.

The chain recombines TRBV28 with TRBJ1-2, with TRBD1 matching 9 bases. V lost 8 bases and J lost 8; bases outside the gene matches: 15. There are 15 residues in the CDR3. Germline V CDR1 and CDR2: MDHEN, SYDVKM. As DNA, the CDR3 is TGTGCCAGCGTCGACAATAACAGGGGGCCAGGCGGCTACACCTTC. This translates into CASVDNNRGPGGYTF.

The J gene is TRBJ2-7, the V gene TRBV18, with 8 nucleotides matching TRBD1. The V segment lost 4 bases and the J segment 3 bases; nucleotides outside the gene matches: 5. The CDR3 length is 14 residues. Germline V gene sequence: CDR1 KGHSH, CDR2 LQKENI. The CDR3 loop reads CASSLTGGSYEQYF. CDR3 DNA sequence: TGTGCCAGCTCACTCACAGGGGGAAGCTACGAGCAGTACTTC.

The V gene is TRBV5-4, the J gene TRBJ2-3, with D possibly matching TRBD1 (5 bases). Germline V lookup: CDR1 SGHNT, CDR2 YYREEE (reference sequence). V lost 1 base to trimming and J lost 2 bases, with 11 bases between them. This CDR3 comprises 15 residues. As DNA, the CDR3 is TGTGCCAGCAGCTTGTCTGGGGCGGACACAGATACGCAGTATTTT. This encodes CASSLSGADTDTQYF.

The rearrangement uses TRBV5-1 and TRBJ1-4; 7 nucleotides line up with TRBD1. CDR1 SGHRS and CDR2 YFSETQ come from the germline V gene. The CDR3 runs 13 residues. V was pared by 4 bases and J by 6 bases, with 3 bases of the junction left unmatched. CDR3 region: CASSGGTDEKLFF. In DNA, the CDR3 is TGCGCCAGCAGCGGCGGGACAGATGAAAAACTGTTTTTT.

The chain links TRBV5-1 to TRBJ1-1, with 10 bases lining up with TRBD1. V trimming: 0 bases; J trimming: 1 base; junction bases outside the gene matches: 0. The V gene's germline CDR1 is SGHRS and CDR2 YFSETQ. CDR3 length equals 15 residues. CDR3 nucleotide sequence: TGCGCCAGCAGCTTGGGGACAGGGGGGAACACTGAAGCTTTCTTT. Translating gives CASSLGTGGNTEAFF.

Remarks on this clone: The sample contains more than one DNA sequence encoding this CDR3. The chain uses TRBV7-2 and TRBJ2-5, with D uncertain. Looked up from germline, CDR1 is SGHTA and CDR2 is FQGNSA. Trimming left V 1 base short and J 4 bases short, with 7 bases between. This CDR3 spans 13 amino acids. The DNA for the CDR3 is TGTGCCAGCAGCTTAGTTGGCGGAGAGACCCAGTACTTC. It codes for CASSLVGGETQYF.

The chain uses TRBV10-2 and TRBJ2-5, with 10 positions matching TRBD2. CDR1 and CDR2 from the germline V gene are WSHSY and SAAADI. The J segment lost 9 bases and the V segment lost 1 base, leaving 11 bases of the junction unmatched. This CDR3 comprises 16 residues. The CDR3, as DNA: TGCGCCAGCAGTGAGTTAAGCGGGGGGGCACTGTTGGCCCAGTACTTC. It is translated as CASSELSGGALLAQYF.